Each of the 13 T cell receptor beta chains below was sequenced from the same sample in a study of blood T cell repertoires in COVID-19. Sequencing was performed with immunoSEQ multiplex PCR; in TCRdb, only in-frame clones are kept and a portion is missing. Here the sample spans approximately 170,000 clones, roughly 89% being singletons. The sample taken for sequencing was peripheral blood. All receptors derive from a young man with active or convalescent COVID-19.

The rearrangement links TRBV18 to TRBJ1-1, with 7 bases lining up with TRBD1. Germline CDR1 KGHSH, CDR2 LQKENI. J was trimmed by 5 bases and V by 3 bases; bases with no gene match: 12. CDR3 length: 16 amino acids. The CDR3 DNA follows: TGTGCCAGCTCACCCGGGACAGCCTATATGGGGACTGAAGCTTTCTTT. Its protein product is CASSPGTAYMGTEAFF.

The V call is TRBV10-3, the J call TRBJ1-1; D remains ambiguous. The CDR3 has 12 amino acids. V was clipped by 6 bases and J by 2 bases, with 7 bases between them. Germline V lookup: CDR1 ENHRY, CDR2 SYGVKD. The CDR3 region is CAIRKTNTEAFF. The DNA for the CDR3 is TGTGCCATCAGGAAAACAAACACTGAAGCTTTCTTT.

The chain has TRBV6-5 and TRBJ2-1; 8 bases line up with TRBD1. The junction had 6 bases not matched to a gene; V was cut back by 5 bases and J by 9 bases. The CDR3 has 13 amino acids. CDR1 is MNHEY, CDR2 SVGAGI, per germline. CDR3 loop: CASSRTGRSEQFF. The CDR3, as DNA: TGTGCCAGCAGTAGGACAGGGCGCTCTGAGCAGTTCTTC.

This sequence joins TRBV19 and TRBJ2-7, with 10 bases identical to TRBD1. CDR3 size: 15 residues. Germline V lookup: CDR1 LNHDA, CDR2 SQIVND (reference sequence). Losses at the gene ends were 4 bases for V and 1 base for J; bases not matched to a gene: 4. This CDR3 is CASSNWDRGSYEQYF. CDR3 bases: TGTGCCAGTAGTAACTGGGACAGGGGATCCTACGAGCAGTACTTC.

This clone has more than one count but fewer than ten. The same CDR3 arises from other DNA sequences in this sample as well. The chain uses TRBV7-2 and TRBJ2-3; weak D call: TRBD2 (5 bases). Trimming took off 1 base at V and 3 bases at J, with 5 bases between the two ends. The CDR3 loop spans 13 amino acids. Germline values: CDR1 SGHTA, CDR2 FQGNSA. CDR3 in amino acids: CASSLGGTDTQYF. The CDR3 DNA reads TGTGCCAGCAGCTTAGGAGGGACAGATACGCAGTATTTT.

This chain connects TRBV18 to TRBJ1-1; 8 nucleotides line up with TRBD1. Trimming at V came to 6 bases and at J to 1 base, leaving 10 bases not matched to a gene. Germline CDR1 reads KGHSH; CDR2 reads LQKENI. The CDR3 totals 16 residues. CDR3: CASSESWDRQNTEAFF. In DNA form, the CDR3 reads TGTGCCAGCTCCGAGTCGTGGGACAGGCAGAACACTGAAGCTTTCTTT.

The rearrangement links TRBV7-3 to TRBJ2-2; TRBD2 aligns across 9 bases. The V segment lost 1 base and the J segment 5 bases; nucleotides outside the gene matches: 8. CDR1 is SGHTA, CDR2 FQGTGA, per germline. This CDR3 spans 17 amino acids. This chain's CDR3 is CASSLNRLAGITGELFF. The DNA of the CDR3 is TGTGCCAGCAGCTTAAATCGGCTAGCGGGGATTACCGGGGAGCTGTTTTTT.

The CDR3, as DNA: TGTGCCAGCGCAGACAGAAACCGCCCTGAAGCTTTCTTT. This sequence encodes CASADRNRPEAFF. The chain carries TRBV19 and TRBJ1-1; possible D gene TRBD1, 5 bases. The CDR3 runs 13 residues. Trimming stripped 9 bases from V and 6 bases from J, with 17 bases between. Germline V gene lookup returns CDR1 LNHDA and CDR2 SQIVND (reference sequence).

This chain connects TRBV11-2 to TRBJ2-2, with D unclear. V dropped 0 bases and J dropped 5 bases, with 13 bases sitting between them. The germline V gene has CDR1 SGHAT and CDR2 FQNNGV. The CDR3 is 16 amino acids. CDR3 DNA: TGTGCCAGCAGCTTAGATCTTGGCCTTCATACCGGGGAGCTGTTTTTT. It specifies CASSLDLGLHTGELFF.

The chain combines TRBV11-3 with TRBJ2-1; 11 bases match TRBD2. The V gene's germline CDR1 is SGHNT and CDR2 YENEEA. The CDR3 covers 20 residues. The J segment lost 4 bases and the V segment lost 5 bases, leaving 19 bases of the junction unmatched. CDR3 nucleotides: TGTGCCAGCAGCCCCAGGGGGACTAGCGGTAGTAAAGGGGTATACAATGAGCAGTTCTTC. This codes for CASSPRGTSGSKGVYNEQFF.

The rearrangement joins TRBV6-5 to TRBJ1-3; D is undetermined. V dropped 4 bases and J dropped 0 bases, with 13 bases sitting between them. Germline CDR1 MNHEY, CDR2 SVGAGI. This CDR3 comprises 16 residues. CDR3 sequence (DNA): TGTGCCAGCAGTTTCGGGGTAGATGACTCTGGAAACACCATATATTTT. It codes for CASSFGVDDSGNTIYF.

The chain combines TRBV6-5 with TRBJ2-7; D possibly corresponds to TRBD1 (6 bases). The CDR3 runs to 13 residues. The V gene's germline CDR1 is MNHEY and CDR2 SVGAGI. V lost 5 bases to trimming and J lost 4 bases, with 12 bases between them. The chain's CDR3 is CASSTGLAYEQYF. In nucleotides, the CDR3 is TGTGCCAGCAGTACAGGGTTGGCATACGAGCAGTACTTC.

The chain combines TRBV9 with TRBJ2-5, with 9 bases matching TRBD1. The J segment lost 5 bases and the V segment lost 4 bases, leaving 9 bases of the junction unmatched. The CDR3 totals 15 residues. Germline V gene lookup returns CDR1 SGDLS and CDR2 YYNGEE. The CDR3 reads CASSPSGTGMETQYF. CDR3 bases: TGTGCCAGCAGCCCATCCGGGACAGGGATGGAGACCCAGTACTTC. Variable domain in full (rest from reference TRBV9 and TRBJ2-5): DSGVTQTPKHLITATGQRVTLRCSPRSGDLSVYWYQQSLDQGLQFLIQYYNGEERAKGNILERFSAQQFPDLHSELNLSSLELGDSALYFCASSPSGTGMETQYFGPGTRLLVL.